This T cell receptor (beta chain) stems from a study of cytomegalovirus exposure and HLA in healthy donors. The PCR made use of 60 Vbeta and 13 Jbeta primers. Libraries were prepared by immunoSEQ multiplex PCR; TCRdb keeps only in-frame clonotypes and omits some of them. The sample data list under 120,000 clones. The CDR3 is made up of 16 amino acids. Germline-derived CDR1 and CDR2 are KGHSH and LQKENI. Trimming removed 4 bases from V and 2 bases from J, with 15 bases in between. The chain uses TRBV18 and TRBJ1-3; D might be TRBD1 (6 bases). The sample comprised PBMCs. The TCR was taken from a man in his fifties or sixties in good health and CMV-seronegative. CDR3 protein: CASSHPGDWTGNTIYF. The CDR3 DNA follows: TGTGCCAGCTCACACCCAGGGGATTGGACTGGAAACACCATATATTTT.